Listed below are T cell receptor beta chains from one sample, sequenced in a study of blood T cell repertoires in COVID-19. The protocol was immunoSEQ multiplex PCR, while the TCRdb copy is restricted to in-frame clones and leaves out a portion. The data contain 140,000 to 150,000 clones, about 90% of them singletons. Source material: peripheral blood. Receptors originate from a man aged 55-75 years with active or convalescent COVID-19. The conserved cysteine and the conserved F or W are not part of the CDR3 here.

J	V	CDR3
TRBJ1-4	TRBV6-6	ASSRDSATNEKLF
TRBJ1-5	TRBV19	ASSRQDSNQPQH
TRBJ1-6	TRBV6-6	AGSRTGNSPLH
TRBJ2-7	TRBV19	ASSGGVSGQTYEQY
TRBJ2-2	TRBV4-3	ASSQDLAGGMELF
TRBJ2-1	TRBV7-9	ASDRTSGSLQVNEQF
TRBJ1-6	TRBV7-2	ASSLARQDNSPLH
TRBJ2-3	TRBV9	ASSVGTGGPDTQY
TRBJ2-7	TRBV4-3	ASSWGFRDNRPNEQY
TRBJ2-1	TRBV2	ASRVAGTSYNEQF
TRBJ1-5	TRBV29-1	SVMGDSNQPQH
TRBJ2-1	TRBV9	ASSSRAEGVSLFDEQF
TRBJ2-3	TRBV6-2/TRBV6-3	ASSYSMSPAGAADTQY
TRBJ2-6	TRBV5-4	ASRPGLVQSGANVLT
TRBJ2-5	TRBV28	ASSRQTYQETQY
TRBJ1-4	TRBV18	ASSPAGNEKLF
TRBJ1-1	TRBV4-1	ASSQAFPGDTEAF
TRBJ2-1	TRBV6-1	ASSELGGRTLGNEQF
TRBJ2-1	TRBV23-1	ASPPPGQYNEQF
TRBJ1-1	TRBV10-3	AISAGQNTEAF
TRBJ1-1	TRBV19	ASSYSLNTEAF
TRBJ1-1	TRBV5-1	ASSRITGVNTEAF
TRBJ1-1	TRBV10-1	ASSAVLNTEAF
TRBJ2-1	TRBV9	ASGKEELAGNEQF
TRBJ2-4	TRBV28	ASSLGLGPGRGKNIQY
TRBJ2-7	TRBV30	AWRSLGYEQY
TRBJ1-1	TRBV2	ANSGQPNTEAF
TRBJ2-5	TRBV7-9	ASSLAGLAVQETQY
TRBJ2-4	TRBV9	ASSPRAGAPTGKNIQY
TRBJ1-4	TRBV19	ASSQRTGPSNEKLF
TRBJ2-1	TRBV11-2	ASSFSVSGGYEQF
TRBJ1-5	TRBV23-1	ASSRLGRENNRDQPQH
TRBJ2-7	TRBV5-6	ASSLRGRPYEQY
TRBJ2-7	TRBV2	ASSTRGEQY
TRBJ2-3	TRBV5-1	ASSLQGAWDTQY
TRBJ1-1	TRBV4-3	ASSLNRQGSTEAF